This TCR beta chain appears in the sequencing data of a study of T cell responses to AZD1222 COVID-19 vaccine. TCRdb keeps only in-frame clones here, not all; method: immunoSEQ multiplex PCR. The sample includes under 150,000 clones, around 90% of them seen just once. V lost 6 bases, J lost 4 bases, and 9 bases stayed unmatched. This CDR3 has 15 amino acids. In germline, CDR1 is MNHEY, CDR2 SVGAGI. Material: peripheral blood, obtained on day 0 of AZD1222 vaccination. The V gene is TRBV6-5, the J gene TRBJ2-4; the match to TRBD1 covers 7 bases. This sequence originates from an adult in good health. Here the CDR3 reads CASSRFDRVKNIQYF. Here the CDR3 DNA reads TGTGCCAGCAGCCGCTTCGACAGGGTGAAAAACATTCAGTACTTC.